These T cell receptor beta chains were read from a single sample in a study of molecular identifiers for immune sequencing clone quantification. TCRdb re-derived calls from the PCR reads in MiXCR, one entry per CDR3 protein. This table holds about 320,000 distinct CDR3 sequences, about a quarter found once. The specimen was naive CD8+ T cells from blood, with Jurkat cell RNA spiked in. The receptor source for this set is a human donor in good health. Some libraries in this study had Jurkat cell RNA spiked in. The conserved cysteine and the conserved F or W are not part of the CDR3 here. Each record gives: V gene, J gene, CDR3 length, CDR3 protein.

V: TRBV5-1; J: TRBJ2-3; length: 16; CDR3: ASSLAGEPMRGTDTQY
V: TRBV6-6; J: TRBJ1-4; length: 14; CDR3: ASGADEQGAKEKLF
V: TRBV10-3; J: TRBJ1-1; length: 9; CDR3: ATNQGTEAF
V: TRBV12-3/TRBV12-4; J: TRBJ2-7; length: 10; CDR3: ASSLQDYEQY
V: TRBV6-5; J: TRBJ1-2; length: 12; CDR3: ASSYLAANYGCT
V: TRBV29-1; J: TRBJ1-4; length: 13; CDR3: SVLDTPATNEKLF
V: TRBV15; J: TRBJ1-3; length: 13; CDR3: ATSNEGLSGNTIY
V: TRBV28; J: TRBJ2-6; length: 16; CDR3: ASSKRTVQYAGANVLT
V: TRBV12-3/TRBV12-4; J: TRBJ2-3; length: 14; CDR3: ASSSPQPALVDTQY
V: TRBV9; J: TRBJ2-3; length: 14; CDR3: ASSVEGRGGFDTQY
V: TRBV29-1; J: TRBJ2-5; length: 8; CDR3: SVERETQY
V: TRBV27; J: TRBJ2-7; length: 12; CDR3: ASSRRGAINEQY
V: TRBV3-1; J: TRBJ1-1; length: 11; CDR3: ASSQTGPGEAF
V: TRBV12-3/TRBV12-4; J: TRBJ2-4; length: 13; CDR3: ASSLYTGGVNIQY
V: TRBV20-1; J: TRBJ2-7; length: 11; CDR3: SAYRDYSYEQY
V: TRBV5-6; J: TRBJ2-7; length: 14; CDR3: ASSLAGAFSVHEQY
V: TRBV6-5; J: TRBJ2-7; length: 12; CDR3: ASSYGDRDYEQY
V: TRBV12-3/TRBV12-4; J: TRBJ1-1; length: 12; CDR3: ASSPTIGGSEAF
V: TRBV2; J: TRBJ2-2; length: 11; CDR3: ASAGVRLGELF
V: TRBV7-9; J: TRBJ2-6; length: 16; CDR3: APRHGQGGLTGANVLT
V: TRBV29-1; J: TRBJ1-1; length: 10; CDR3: GVGIFGTEAF
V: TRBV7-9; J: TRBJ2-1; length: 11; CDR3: ATGSGTSNEQF
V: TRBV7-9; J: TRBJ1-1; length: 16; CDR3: ASRSPGRGQSLNTEAF